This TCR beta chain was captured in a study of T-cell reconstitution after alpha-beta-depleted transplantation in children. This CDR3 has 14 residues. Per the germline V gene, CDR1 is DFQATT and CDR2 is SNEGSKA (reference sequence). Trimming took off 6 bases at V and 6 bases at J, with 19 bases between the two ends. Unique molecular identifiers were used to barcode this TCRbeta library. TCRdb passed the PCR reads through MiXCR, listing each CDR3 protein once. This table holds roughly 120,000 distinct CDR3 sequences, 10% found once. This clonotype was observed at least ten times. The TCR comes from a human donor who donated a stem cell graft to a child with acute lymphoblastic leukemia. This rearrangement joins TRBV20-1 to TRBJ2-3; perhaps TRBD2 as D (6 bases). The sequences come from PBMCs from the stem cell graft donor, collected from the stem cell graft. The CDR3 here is CSAPPSATLDTQYF. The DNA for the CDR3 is TGCAGTGCCCCCCCTAGCGCAACTTTGGATACGCAGTATTTT.